Presented here are 15 T cell receptor beta chains from one specimen sequenced in a study of cytomegalovirus exposure and HLA in healthy donors. The protocol was immunoSEQ multiplex PCR, while the TCRdb copy is restricted to in-frame clones and leaves out a portion. Of 95,000 to 120,000 clones listed, 70% to 85% were seen once; the top ten hold about 3%. The sample was PBMCs. The receptors here all came from a woman aged 18-35 years in good health and CMV-seronegative.

The chain employs TRBV5-1 and TRBJ2-1; possible D gene TRBD2, 5 bases. The ends were cut back, 6 bases at V and 8 bases at J, with 15 bases in the middle. This CDR3 is built from 13 residues. Germline V gene lookup returns CDR1 SGHRS and CDR2 YFSETQ. CDR3 sequence (DNA): TGCGCCAGCACCATCGAAGTCGGGGATGAGCAGTTCTTC. Amino acids: CASTIEVGDEQFF.

The rearrangement joins TRBV28 to TRBJ1-5; no definite D call. V was trimmed by 5 bases and J by 4 bases, leaving 6 bases between them. Germline V gives CDR1 MDHEN, CDR2 SYDVKM. CDR3 size: 12 residues. CDR3 bases: TGTGCCAGCAGTCTAACTAATCAGCCCCAGCATTTT. As protein: CASSLTNQPQHF.

The genes are TRBV7-8 and TRBJ1-1; D is undetermined. The CDR3 has 15 amino acids. Germline V gene sequence: CDR1 SGHVS, CDR2 FQNEAQ. Trimming took 1 base from V and 5 from J, leaving 14 bases between them. The CDR3 sequence: CASSLEGWRGTEAFF. The CDR3 region has the DNA TGTGCCAGCAGCTTAGAAGGGTGGAGAGGGACTGAAGCTTTCTTT.

This rearrangement joins TRBV7-6 to TRBJ2-3; 11 nucleotides match TRBD2. There are 19 residues in the CDR3. CDR1 and CDR2 from the germline V gene are SGHVS and FNYEAQ. The trim removed 5 bases at V and 0 bases at J, leaving 13 bases unmatched. The CDR3 protein is CASSQRLLAGETSTDTQYF. For the CDR3, the DNA is TGTGCCAGCAGCCAAAGACTACTAGCGGGGGAAACTAGCACAGATACGCAGTATTTT. The full variable domain, completed using reference TRBV7-6 and TRBJ2-3, is GAGVSQSPRYKVTKRGQDVALRCDPISGHVSLYWYRQALGQGPEFLTYFNYEAQQDKSGLPNDRFSAERPEGSISTLTIQRTEQRDSAMYRCASSQRLLAGETSTDTQYFGPGTRLTVL.

This clone was detected only once. The chain is built from TRBV5-4 and TRBJ1-2; D not certain. Germline V gene lookup returns CDR1 SGHNT and CDR2 YYREEE (reference sequence). The CDR3 is 14 residues long. V gave up 6 bases and J gave up 3 bases, with 15 bases separating them. CDR3 in amino acids: CASTLPGRDYGYTF. CDR3 coding DNA: TGTGCCAGCACCCTCCCCGGTCGTGACTATGGCTACACCTTC.

The chain links TRBV30 to TRBJ1-1; D is unresolved. This CDR3 contains 11 residues. Looked up from germline, CDR1 is GTSNPN and CDR2 is SVGIG (reference sequence). V shed 3 bases and J shed 1 base, with 3 bases lying between them. In nucleotides, the CDR3 is TGTGCCTGGAGGCGGAACACTGAAGCTTTCTTT. Its protein is CAWRRNTEAFF.

The genes are TRBV28 and TRBJ2-7, with 7 bases identical to TRBD1. CDR1 and CDR2 (germline): MDHEN, SYDVKM. The CDR3 has 13 residues. V lost 3 bases to trimming and J lost 5 bases; unmatched junction nucleotides: 4. The CDR3 bases are TGTGCCAGCAGTTTTGGACAGGCCCACGAGCAGTACTTC. The encoded protein is CASSFGQAHEQYF.

The chain couples TRBV7-9 to TRBJ2-1; 12 nucleotides match TRBD1. Trimming took 5 bases from V and 12 from J; bases not matched to a gene: 14. Germline V gene sequence: CDR1 SEHNR, CDR2 FQNEAQ (reference sequence). The CDR3 is 16 residues long. For the CDR3, the DNA is TGTGCCAGCAGCCATACAATGGGGACAGGGGGCTTAGGGCAGTTCTTC. The encoded protein is CASSHTMGTGGLGQFF.

This clone was found a few times. The chain links TRBV11-2 to TRBJ1-2, with no clear D. This CDR3 spans 12 amino acids. Trimming pared 0 bases from V and 10 bases from J, leaving 9 bases between. Germline CDR1 reads SGHAT; CDR2 reads FQNNGV. In nucleotides, the CDR3 is TGTGCCAGCAGCTTAGAGCGGCTCTACTACACCTTC. Protein sequence: CASSLERLYYTF. Full variable domain (rest looked up from reference TRBV11-2 and TRBJ1-2): EAGVAQSPRYKIIEKRQSVAFWCNPISGHATLYWYQQILGQGPKLLIQFQNNGVVDDSQLPKDRFSAERLKGVDSTLKIQPAKLEDSAVYLCASSLERLYYTFGSGTRLTVV.

The chain couples TRBV11-3 to TRBJ2-7, with TRBD1 identical over 8 bases. Trimming removed 4 bases from V and 6 bases from J; junction bases left unmatched: 2. Germline CDR1 SGHNT, CDR2 YENEEA. This CDR3 is 12 amino acids long. The CDR3 reads CASSYDRGEQYF. The CDR3 bases are TGTGCCAGCAGCTATGACAGGGGCGAGCAGTACTTC.

The chain couples TRBV4-2 to TRBJ2-3, with D unresolved. CDR3 length: 15 amino acids. The ends were cut back, 0 bases at V and 5 bases at J, with 12 bases in the middle. CDR1 is LGHNA and CDR2 is YNFKEQ in the germline V gene. This chain's CDR3 is CASSQEETPVDTQYF. As DNA, the CDR3 is TGTGCCAGCAGCCAAGAAGAAACTCCCGTAGATACGCAGTATTTT.

CDR3 sequence reads: CASSRDRYYEQYF. The DNA for the CDR3 is TGTGCCAGCAGCCGCGACAGGTACTACGAGCAGTACTTC. The rearrangement uses TRBV7-9 and TRBJ2-7; D perhaps matches TRBD1 (6 bases). V was clipped by 5 bases and J by 3 bases, with 11 bases between them. Germline V lookup: CDR1 SEHNR, CDR2 FQNEAQ (reference sequence). This CDR3 spans 13 amino acids.

The genes are TRBV4-1 and TRBJ2-5; 7 bases are shared with TRBD1. The V gene's germline CDR1 is MGHRA and CDR2 YSYEKL. This CDR3 has 13 amino acids. The ends lost 4 bases at V and 5 bases at J; junction bases unmatched: 4. CDR3 nucleotides: TGCGCCAGCAGCCGGTTCAGGGGGGAGACCCAGTACTTC. This translates into CASSRFRGETQYF.

V usage is TRBV6-6 and J usage is TRBJ1-1, with D tentatively TRBD1 (5 bases). CDR3 length: 15 amino acids. V was clipped by 0 bases and J by 10 bases, with 18 bases between them. Germline assignment: CDR1 MNHNY and CDR2 SVGAGI (reference sequence). CDR3 sequence: CASSYSGGTDYGAFF. CDR3 DNA sequence: TGTGCCAGCAGTTACTCGGGGGGAACTGATTACGGAGCTTTCTTT.

The rearrangement joins TRBV28 to TRBJ2-2; 8 positions match TRBD1. Losses at the gene ends were 6 bases for V and 5 bases for J; bases not matched to a gene: 5. CDR3 length: 14 amino acids. The germline V gene encodes CDR1 MDHEN and CDR2 SYDVKM. The CDR3 DNA is TGTGCCAGCAGGCAGGGGGCACGGACCGGGGAGCTGTTTTTT. This sequence encodes CASRQGARTGELFF.